This TCR beta chain came from a study of vaccination effects on CD4 cells after COVID-19 (dated by TCRdb to between 2021 and 2024). About the full investigation: Each participant received two doses of an mRNA SARS-CoV-2 vaccine, either BNT162b2 or mRNA-1273. Cultures from other donors in the study were sequenced with the Oncomine TCR Beta short-read assay on an Illumina iSeq 100. Altogether, roughly 10 COVID-19 convalescent patients and a few SARS-CoV-2-naive healthy vaccine recipients made up the full study. The study compared SARS-CoV-2 spike-specific CD4+ TCR repertoires before and after mRNA vaccination in COVID-19 convalescent patients and infection-naive vaccine recipients.

Compared with germline, V lacks 1 base and J lacks 6 bases; bases without a gene match: 2. CDR3 length: 14 amino acids, cysteine to phenylalanine. Only the CDR3 region is kept as DNA, spanning 42 bases read in frame from base 1. The germline V gene gives CDR1 as LGHNA and CDR2 as YSLEER. In the ViraFEST assay, PBMC were stimulated with viral peptide pools, and TCR sequencing was then used to find antigen-specific CD4+ T cell clonotypes based on their expansion. After around eleven days of culture, CD4+ T cells were isolated with the EasySep CD4+ T cell isolation kit. None of the healthy vaccine recipients had a prior SARS-CoV-2 infection, which was confirmed by nucleocapsid antibody tests that came back negative both before and after vaccination. Each well held more than 1.5 million PBMC cultured in IMDM containing roughly 5% human AB serum, approximately 10 IU/ml IL-2 and gentamicin, along with approximately 10 ug/ml peptides. On days 3 and 7, half of the culture medium was replaced with fresh IL-2-containing medium. Unless noted otherwise, every peptide stimulation condition was cultured in triplicate wells. Using Ficoll-Paque Plus gradient centrifugation, PBMC were separated from whole blood and then either used fresh or cryopreserved at -140C. The overlapping peptide pools covered the spike proteins of SARS-CoV-2 as well as those of the common cold coronaviruses HCoV-NL63, HCoV-OC43 and HCoV-229E. The QIAamp micro DNA kit was used to extract genomic DNA from the cultured CD4+ T cells.

On this clone itself: Its antigen remains undetermined. Per-base qualities were not stored, and no clone one base away is much larger.

What the study reported, not specific to this receptor: In healthy vaccine recipients, vaccine-induced clones were almost all SARS-CoV-2 mono-reactive, with only 1 of 255 being cross-reactive with common cold coronaviruses. Both infection-induced and vaccine-induced clones contracted markedly at late post-vaccination timepoints, which is consistent with waning T cell responses. Only a small number of convalescent patients were included, and no early post-infection timepoints were available, which limited the study.

Receptor amplification or capture employed the immunoSEQ multiplex PCR assay. DNA from the cultured, isolated CD4+ T cells was subjected to TCR beta CDR3 sequencing. The paper's data handling went like this. Non-productive TCR sequences were removed and reads were trimmed to the CDR3 region, keeping CDR3s of at least 7 amino acids. The MANAFEST web app was used to identify antigen-specific clonotypes by comparing expansion in peptide wells with expansion in reference cultures. For clones to be considered positive, expansion at FDR<0.05 versus reference and all other wells, an odds ratio above 5, and a frequency above 0.1% in two replicate wells were required. A clonotype was called cross-reactive if it was significantly expanded both in SARS-CoV-2 spike wells and in at least one common cold coronavirus spike condition. Using the stringdist R package, CDR3 similarity was measured by Levenshtein distance, and unrooted trees were constructed with ape in R 3.6.1. In its TCRdb copy, this immuneACCESS table keeps in-frame sequences only and misses some clones. Where compared with another copy, unresolved V genes explain less than half of these, and the others have no known cause. The DNA gave D and trimming, while V, J and clone size come from that table. In all, the sample holds roughly 30,000 clones, and about three quarters of those were seen once. The ten largest account for around 25% of the sample.

The starting material was CD4+ T cells from PBMCs cultured with HCoV-OC43 spike peptides, obtained before COVID-19 vaccination. The cell subset or site label here, explained by the study, means: HCoV-OC43 spike overlapping peptide pool stimulation. The sequence was obtained from a human donor who received a COVID-19 vaccine. The chain joins TRBV4-3 to TRBJ2-2; 7 bases in between match TRBD1. The DNA sequence is as follows: TGCGCCAGCAGCCAAGTACAGGGGCCCGGGGAGCTGTTTTTT. It is translated as CASSQVQGPGELFF.